The 14 T cell receptor beta chains presented below share a single source sample, sequenced in a study of T-cell memory formation after mild COVID-19 (dated by TCRdb to the early 2020s). Receptor libraries were prepared by 5' RACE. Sequencer: Illumina NovaSeq 6000. TCRdb reran the public reads through fastp at Q25 and MiXCR, keeping productive beta chains. Each entry merges the rows of one CDR3 protein and shows their most common DNA and genes. The sample records around 390,000 distinct CDR3 sequences, approximately 15% of which are singletons. Roughly 21% of the sample is held by the ten biggest clonotypes. Sequencing was carried out using PBMCs or a T cell subset sorted from them (not recorded which). These receptors all stem from a man younger than 35 who had mild COVID-19 (a few samples of this study predate the infection). The sample titles of this study are shuffled in the database, so cell type and time point are left out; the donor was told from shared clones.

This clonotype was observed a handful of times. CDR3 sequence reads: CASSLPLPHLEGYTF. For the CDR3, the DNA is TGTGCCAGCAGCTTGCCCCTCCCTCACCTAGAGGGCTACACCTTC. The rearrangement uses TRBV7-2 and TRBJ1-2; D unclear. This CDR3 has 15 residues. CDR1 is SGHTA and CDR2 is FQGNSA in the germline V gene. V was shortened by 3 bases and J by 8 bases, with 19 bases between the two germline ends. Drawing the rest from reference TRBV7-2 and TRBJ1-2, the complete variable domain is GAGVSQSPSNKVTEKGKDVELRCDPISGHTALYWYRQSLGQGLEFLIYFQGNSAPDKSGLPSDRFSAERTGGSVSTLTIQRTQQEDSAVYLCASSLPLPHLEGYTFGSGTRLTVV.

The chain recombines TRBV4-3 with TRBJ2-7; tentative D call: TRBD1 (5 bases). V lost 0 bases and J 3 bases, leaving 9 bases between the germline ends. The germline V gene encodes CDR1 LGHNA and CDR2 YSLEER. The CDR3 is 14 residues long. CDR3 loop: CASSQETDFYEQYF. Written as DNA, the CDR3 is TGCGCCAGCAGCCAAGAGACAGATTTCTACGAGCAGTACTTC.

This clonotype was observed a few times. DNA of the CDR3: TGTGCCAGCAGCCAGAGACGGGACCGCACAGATACGCAGTATTTT. This encodes CASSQRRDRTDTQYF. The chain couples TRBV3-1 to TRBJ2-3; either TRBD1 or TRBD2 may supply D (5 bases each). Germline loops: CDR1 LGHDT, CDR2 YNNKEL (reference sequence). The CDR3 consists of 15 residues. V gave up 3 bases and J gave up 1 base, with 11 bases separating them.

This clonotype has more than one count but fewer than ten. The chain combines TRBV6-2 or TRBV6-3 with TRBJ1-6; D uncertain. CDR1 and CDR2 from the germline V gene are MNHEY and SVGEGT. The CDR3 spans 13 residues. The V end lost 6 bases, the J end lost 14 bases, and 17 bases lay between the germline ends. This chain's CDR3 is CASSPGLGLALHF. The DNA of the CDR3 is TGTGCCAGCAGCCCCGGGCTTGGATTGGCCCTCCACTTT.

The chain recombines TRBV7-2 with TRBJ2-5; 8 bases fit TRBD1. With 4 bases clipped from V and 1 base from J, the junction kept 5 bases outside the gene matches. The CDR3 loop spans 15 amino acids. Germline CDR1 is SGHTA and CDR2 is FQGNSA. The DNA for the CDR3 is TGTGCCAGCAGCTCAGGTGGGACAGGCCAAGAGACCCAGTACTTC. This sequence encodes CASSSGGTGQETQYF.

The chain joins TRBV7-9 to TRBJ1-1; 12 nucleotides align to TRBD1. Per germline, CDR1 SEHNR and CDR2 FQNEAQ (reference sequence). The V segment lost 3 bases and the J segment 5 bases; nucleotides outside the gene matches: 10. This CDR3 is 17 amino acids long. CDR3 nucleotides: TGTGCCAGCAGCTTCGTCCCGGGACAGGGGGCGAGGACTGAAGCTTTCTTT. This sequence encodes CASSFVPGQGARTEAFF.

V and J are TRBV29-1 and TRBJ2-1; D might be TRBD1 or TRBD2, each matching 5 bases. The CDR3 extends over 11 amino acids. With 6 bases removed from V and 9 bases from J, the gap between germline ends came to 12 bases. The germline V gene has CDR1 SQVTM and CDR2 ANQGSEA. In DNA form, the CDR3 reads TGCAGCGTCACGGGGCTGGCTGAGCAGTTCTTC. As protein: CSVTGLAEQFF.

Only a few counts were recorded for this clonotype. CDR3 amino acids: CASRETTSEQYF. For the CDR3, the DNA is TGTGCCAGCAGAGAAACGACTTCCGAGCAGTACTTC. The chain employs TRBV6-2 or TRBV6-3 and TRBJ2-7, with D unresolved. The germline CDR1 and CDR2 sequences are MNHEY and SVGEGT. Deletions cut 6 bases from V and 6 bases from J, with 12 bases between. This CDR3 is built from 12 residues.

The chain links TRBV6-5 to TRBJ1-1; perhaps TRBD1 as D (5 bases). This CDR3 has 13 amino acids. Germline V gene sequence: CDR1 MNHEY, CDR2 SVGAGI. Deletions cut 10 bases from V and 0 bases from J, with 12 bases between. As DNA, the CDR3 is TGTGCCACCTCGGGACTGTTGAACACTGAAGCTTTCTTT. Encoded protein: CATSGLLNTEAFF.

This clonotype came up a few times. The chain has TRBV19 and TRBJ1-5, with 10 bases that match TRBD1. CDR1 is LNHDA and CDR2 is SQIVND in the germline V gene (reference sequence). There are 18 residues in the CDR3. V lost 3 bases, J lost 2 bases, and 10 bases stayed unmatched. The CDR3 bases are TGTGCCAGTAGTATGCCCGGGACAGGGGTGTTGGGCAATCAGCCCCAGCATTTT. This codes for CASSMPGTGVLGNQPQHF.

This clonotype was counted many times. This sequence joins TRBV5-1 and TRBJ2-1; D is undetermined. This CDR3 is built from 14 residues. Germline V CDR1 and CDR2: SGHRS, YFSETQ. V lost 2 bases and J 2 bases, leaving 8 bases between the germline ends. This CDR3 is CASSFLPTYNEQFF. As DNA, the CDR3 is TGCGCCAGCAGCTTTCTCCCAACCTACAATGAGCAGTTCTTC.

The chain uses TRBV4-1 and TRBJ2-2, with 8 bases matching TRBD1. Germline V gene lookup returns CDR1 MGHRA and CDR2 YSYEKL. The junction had 8 bases not matched to a gene; V was cut back by 1 base and J by 1 base. The CDR3 has 18 amino acids. CDR3 coding DNA: TGCGCCAGCAGCCAAGGTTTCACCGGGACAGGGAACACCGGGGAGCTGTTTTTT. This translates into CASSQGFTGTGNTGELFF.

In its sample, this clonotype was seen a few times. Germline is not matched at one junction end, which may reflect a read error. This chain connects TRBV7-2 to TRBJ2-3; perhaps D is TRBD1 or TRBD2 (6 bases each). CDR1 and CDR2 (germline): SGHTA, FQGNSA. The CDR3 totals 11 residues. In nucleotides, the CDR3 is TGTGCCAGCGCCCTCGGGGGCCCAATCCATTTT. Its protein is CASALGGPIHF.

This clonotype was detected only a few times. The CDR3 region is CASSDHGLAGDEQYV. In DNA form, the CDR3 reads TGTGCCAGCAGTGACCACGGACTAGCGGGGGACGAGCAGTACGTC. The chain recombines TRBV6-1 with TRBJ2-7, with 13 nucleotides matching TRBD2. V lost 3 bases and J lost 5; bases outside the gene matches: 4. Germline V gene lookup returns CDR1 MNHNS and CDR2 SASEGT. This CDR3 is built from 15 residues.